This TCR beta chain was recovered during a study of blood T cell repertoires in COVID-19. Study context: Italy, Spain and the United States were the sources of the convalescent and acute COVID-19 samples.

CDR1 MGHRA and CDR2 YSYEKL come from the germline V gene. V was shortened by 4 bases and J by 0 bases, with 13 bases between the two germline ends. This CDR3 is built from 16 residues. Sequencing was performed with immunoSEQ multiplex PCR; in TCRdb, only in-frame clones are kept and a portion is missing. The sample comprises 200,000 to 250,000 clones, 88% of which are singletons, and roughly 14% rests with the top ten. The sequenced material came from PBMCs or T cells enriched from blood (not recorded which). The J gene is TRBJ2-1, the V gene TRBV4-1, with D possibly TRBD2 on 6 matching bases. The source of this sequence is a woman in her fifties or sixties with acute COVID-19. CDR3 in DNA: TGCGCCAGCAGCCGGCAGGGAGGCGGCTCCTACAATGAGCAGTTCTTC. Translated: CASSRQGGGSYNEQFF.